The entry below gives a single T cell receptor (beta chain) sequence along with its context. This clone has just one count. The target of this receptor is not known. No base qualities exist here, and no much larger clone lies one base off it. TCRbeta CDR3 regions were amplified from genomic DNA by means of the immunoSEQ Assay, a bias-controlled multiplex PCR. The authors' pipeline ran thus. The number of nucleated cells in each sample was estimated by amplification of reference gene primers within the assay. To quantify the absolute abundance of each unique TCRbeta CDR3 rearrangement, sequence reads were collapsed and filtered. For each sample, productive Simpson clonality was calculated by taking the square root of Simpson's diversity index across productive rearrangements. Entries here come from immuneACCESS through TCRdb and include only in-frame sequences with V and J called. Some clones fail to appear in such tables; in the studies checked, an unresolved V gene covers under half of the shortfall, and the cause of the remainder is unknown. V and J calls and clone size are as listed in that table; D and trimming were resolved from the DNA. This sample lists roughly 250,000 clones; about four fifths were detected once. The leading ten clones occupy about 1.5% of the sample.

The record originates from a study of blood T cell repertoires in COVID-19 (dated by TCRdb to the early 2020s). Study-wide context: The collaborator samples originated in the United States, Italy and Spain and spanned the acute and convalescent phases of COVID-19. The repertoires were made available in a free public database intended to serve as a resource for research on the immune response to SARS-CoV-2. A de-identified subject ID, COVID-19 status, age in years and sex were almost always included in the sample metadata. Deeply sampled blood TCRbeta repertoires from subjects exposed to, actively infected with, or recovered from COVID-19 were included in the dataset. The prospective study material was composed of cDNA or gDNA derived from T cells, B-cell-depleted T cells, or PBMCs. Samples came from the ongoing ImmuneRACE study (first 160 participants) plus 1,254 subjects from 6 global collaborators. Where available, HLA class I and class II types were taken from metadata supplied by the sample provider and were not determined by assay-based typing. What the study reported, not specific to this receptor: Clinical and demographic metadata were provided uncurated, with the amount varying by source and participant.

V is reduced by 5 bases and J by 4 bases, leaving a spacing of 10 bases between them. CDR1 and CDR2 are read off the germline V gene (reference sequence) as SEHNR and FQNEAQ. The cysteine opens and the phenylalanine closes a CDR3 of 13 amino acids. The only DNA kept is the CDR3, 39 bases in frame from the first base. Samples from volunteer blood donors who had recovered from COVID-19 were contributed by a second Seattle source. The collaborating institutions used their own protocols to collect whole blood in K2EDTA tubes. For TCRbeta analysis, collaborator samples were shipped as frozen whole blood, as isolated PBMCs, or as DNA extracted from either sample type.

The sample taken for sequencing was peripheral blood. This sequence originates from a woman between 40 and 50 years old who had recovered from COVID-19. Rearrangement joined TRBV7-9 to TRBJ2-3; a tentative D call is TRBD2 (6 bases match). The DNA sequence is TGTGCCAGCAGCGGTAGCGGTCCAGATACGCAGTATTTT. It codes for CASSGSGPDTQYF.